These 24 T cell receptor beta chains were sequenced from one sample in a study of CD8 T cells in ankylosing spondylitis. Each CDR3 protein is one row after TCRdb ran MiXCR on the 5' RACE reads. The profile shows about 300,000 distinct CDR3 sequences, around a tenth of them singletons. The sample consisted of blood, either unsorted or a sorted T cell fraction (not recorded which). Receptors were obtained from a female donor with ankylosing spondylitis or in good health (not recorded which).

The chain joins TRBV30 to TRBJ2-1; D might be TRBD2 (6 bases). Germline values: CDR1 GTSNPN, CDR2 SVGIG (reference sequence). This CDR3 region has 14 residues. Trimming stripped 0 bases from V and 10 bases from J, with 16 bases between. As DNA, the CDR3 is TGTGCCTGGAGTGTACGGGTGGCTGGGGGGGAGCAGTTCTTC. This sequence encodes CAWSVRVAGGEQFF.

This clonotype was recorded at least ten times. The chain carries TRBV25-1 and TRBJ2-7; 10 nucleotides align to TRBD1. Germline V lookup: CDR1 MGHDK, CDR2 SYGVNS. This CDR3 contains 13 residues. V was clipped by 10 bases and J by 4 bases; unmatched bases: 7. The CDR3 is CATRTGGSYEQYF. The CDR3 DNA sequence: TGTGCCACCAGGACAGGGGGTTCTTACGAGCAGTACTTC.

This clonotype was seen only a few times. V is TRBV6-1 and J is TRBJ2-1, with 10 bases lining up with TRBD2. The germline CDR1 and CDR2 sequences are MNHNS and SASEGT. The length of the CDR3 is 16 residues. The junction had 10 bases not matched to a gene; V was cut back by 8 bases and J by 3 bases. The CDR3 DNA follows: TGTGCCAGCCTCCCCCCTCTAGCGGGGGTCTACAATGAGCAGTTCTTC. It is translated as CASLPPLAGVYNEQFF.

This clonotype was detected many times. The V gene is TRBV14, the J gene TRBJ1-2, with D unresolved. The CDR3 length is 13 residues. V was pared by 0 bases and J by 3 bases, with 5 bases between. Germline V gene sequence: CDR1 SGHDN, CDR2 FVKESK. CDR3 amino acids: CASSQDVYYGYTF. DNA for the CDR3: TGTGCCAGCAGCCAAGACGTGTACTATGGCTACACCTTC.

This clonotype appeared a few times. The V and J genes are TRBV7-8 and TRBJ1-5; D may be TRBD1 (5 bases). This CDR3 is 18 amino acids long. Per germline, CDR1 SGHVS and CDR2 FQNEAQ. V lost 2 bases to trimming and J lost 5 bases, with 22 bases between them. CDR3 coding DNA: TGTGCCAGCAGCTTAAGGATTTCTCCGACGGGGCCTTATCAGCCCCAGCATTTT. Translation: CASSLRISPTGPYQPQHF.

V usage is TRBV2 and J usage is TRBJ1-1; D is ambiguous. Trimming took off 6 bases at V and 8 bases at J, with 19 bases between the two ends. CDR3 length equals 14 residues. Germline-derived CDR1 and CDR2 are SNHLY and FYNNEI. CDR3 DNA: TGTGCCAGCAGGGGCCCCGGGGTGGGCTTGGAAGCTTTCTTT. Protein sequence: CASRGPGVGLEAFF.

Concerning this clonotype: In this CDR3 the conserved last residue, phenylalanine or tryptophan, is missing, so a read error is likely. The DNA is omitted, as the CDR3 cannot be located on it reliably, and the CDR3 follows TCRdb's listing. The gene calls are TRBV20-1 and TRBJ1-2. The CDR3 spans 15 residues, counting both ends. Germline V gene sequence: CDR1 DFQATT, CDR2 SNEGSKA (reference sequence). CDR3 residues: CSARKPSDLGEQGHL.

The rearrangement links TRBV29-1 to TRBJ1-1; D gene uncertain. The V gene's germline CDR1 is SQVTM and CDR2 ANQGSEA. The CDR3 contains 15 residues. Trimming shortened V by 0 bases and J by 5 bases, and 16 bases separated the two germline ends. The CDR3 is CSVEDKGGRITEAFF. The CDR3 DNA sequence: TGCAGCGTTGAAGATAAAGGAGGGAGGATTACTGAAGCTTTCTTT. Full variable domain (remainder filled in from reference TRBV29-1 and TRBJ1-1): SAVISQKPSRDICQRGTSLTIQCQVDSQVTMMFWYRQQPGQSLTLIATANQGSEATYESGFVIDKFPISRPNLTFSTLTVSNMSPEDSSIYLCSVEDKGGRITEAFFGQGTRLTVV.

This clonotype showed up many times. This chain joins TRBV5-1 and TRBJ2-1, with TRBD2 matching 9 bases. The CDR3 has 15 amino acids. Germline V gene data show CDR1 as SGHRS and CDR2 as YFSETQ. V gave up 5 bases and J gave up 4 bases; unmatched junction bases: 7. As DNA, the CDR3 is TGCGCCAGCAGATCGGGTAGCGGGGGTTACAATGAGCAGTTCTTC. Translation gives CASRSGSGGYNEQFF.

This clonotype was observed many times. The J gene is TRBJ2-1, the V gene TRBV5-1; 9 nucleotides align to TRBD2. CDR3 length: 18 amino acids. J gave up 0 bases and V 4 bases, and 11 bases lay outside the gene matches. Germline CDR1 SGHRS, CDR2 YFSETQ. Here the CDR3 reads CASSDSSGAFSSYNEQFF. In nucleotides, the CDR3 is TGCGCCAGCAGCGACTCTAGCGGGGCCTTCTCCTCCTACAATGAGCAGTTCTTC. Filled out from reference TRBV5-1 and TRBJ2-1, the complete variable domain reads KAGVTQTPRYLIKTRGQQVTLSCSPISGHRSVSWYQQTPGQGLQFLFEYFSETQRNKGNFPGRFSGRQFSNSRSEMNVSTLELGDSALYLCASSDSSGAFSSYNEQFFGPGTRLTVL.

The rearrangement links TRBV25-1 to TRBJ2-1, with TRBD2 matching over 7 bases. V trimming: 7 bases; J trimming: 5 bases; junction bases outside the gene matches: 8. Looked up from germline, CDR1 is MGHDK and CDR2 is SYGVNS. This CDR3 has 14 amino acids. The CDR3 here is CASTLTSRDNEQFF. The CDR3 DNA reads TGTGCCAGCACCCTGACTAGCAGAGACAATGAGCAGTTCTTC.

This clonotype was seen a handful of times. The CDR3 DNA is TGTGCCAGCAGCGTCGGCGGGACCGCCCTCTCTGGGGCCAACGTCCTGACTTTC. Translating gives CASSVGGTALSGANVLTF. This chain joins TRBV9 and TRBJ2-6; a possible D gene is TRBD2 (6 bases). CDR3 size: 18 residues. V was clipped by 2 bases and J by 0 bases, with 15 bases between them. CDR1 is SGDLS, CDR2 YYNGEE, per germline.

This clonotype came up many times. The rearrangement links TRBV6-2 or TRBV6-3 to TRBJ2-1; the D is unclear. Trimming stripped 0 bases from V and 10 bases from J, with 7 bases between. CDR1 and CDR2 (germline): MNHEY, SVGEGT. The CDR3 consists of 12 residues. CDR3 bases: TGTGCCAGCAGTTACTCGAACGGCGAGCAGTTCTTC. Translation: CASSYSNGEQFF.

This clonotype came up many times. The chain joins TRBV28 to TRBJ2-3; 9 bases agree with TRBD1. This CDR3 has 14 residues. Germline V gene sequence: CDR1 MDHEN, CDR2 SYDVKM. V dropped 7 bases and J dropped 3; count of bases not matched to a gene: 5. The CDR3 loop is CASMTGGLTDTQYF. DNA of the CDR3: TGTGCCAGCATGACAGGGGGTTTAACAGATACGCAGTATTTT.

This clonotype occurred many times. This chain uses TRBV5-1 with TRBJ1-2, with a weak D call TRBD1 (5 bases). V was trimmed by 4 bases and J by 7 bases, leaving 14 bases between them. The germline CDR1 and CDR2 sequences are SGHRS and YFSETQ. The CDR3 runs 13 residues. The CDR3 DNA reads TGCGCCAGCAGCCCCGACAGAGGGTTTGGCTACACCTTC. As protein: CASSPDRGFGYTF.

This clonotype was counted between two and nine times. This sequence joins TRBV5-1 and TRBJ2-2; unclear D gene. V shed 4 bases and J shed 2 bases, with 6 bases lying between them. CDR1 and CDR2 from the germline V gene are SGHRS and YFSETQ. The length of the CDR3 is 13 residues. CDR3: CASSPSNTGELFF. The CDR3 DNA sequence: TGCGCCAGCAGCCCCTCCAACACCGGGGAGCTGTTTTTT. The entire variable domain, with the rest obtained from reference TRBV5-1 and TRBJ2-2, is as follows: KAGVTQTPRYLIKTRGQQVTLSCSPISGHRSVSWYQQTPGQGLQFLFEYFSETQRNKGNFPGRFSGRQFSNSRSEMNVSTLELGDSALYLCASSPSNTGELFFGEGSRLTVL.

This clonotype was picked up a small number of times. V is TRBV3-1 and J is TRBJ1-3; D gene ambiguous. Deletions cut 0 bases from V and 0 bases from J, with 9 bases between. CDR3 length: 16 amino acids. CDR1 is LGHDT and CDR2 is YNNKEL in the germline V gene (reference sequence). CDR3 DNA sequence: TGTGCCAGCAGCCAAGATTCGTCGAACTCTGGAAACACCATATATTTT. The encoded protein is CASSQDSSNSGNTIYF.

This clonotype was detected ten times or more. The chain links TRBV5-6 to TRBJ2-2, with 7 bases aligning to TRBD1. Germline V CDR1 and CDR2: SGHDT, YYEEEE. V gave up 3 bases and J gave up 2 bases; unmatched junction bases: 16. This CDR3 region has 19 residues. The CDR3 protein is CASSSLPNRGLGNTGELFF. Here the CDR3 DNA reads TGTGCCAGCAGCTCCCTGCCCAACAGGGGTCTCGGTAACACCGGGGAGCTGTTTTTT. The complete variable domain, with remaining parts taken from reference TRBV5-6 and TRBJ2-2, reads DAGVTQSPTHLIKTRGQQVTLRCSPKSGHDTVSWYQQALGQGPQFIFQYYEEEERQRGNFPDRFSGHQFPNYSSELNVNALLLGDSALYLCASSSLPNRGLGNTGELFFGEGSRLTVL.

This clonotype was observed many times. The genes are TRBV12-3 or TRBV12-4 and TRBJ2-5; a weak D match, TRBD2 (5 bases). Trimming pared 5 bases from V and 0 bases from J, leaving 10 bases between. CDR3 length equals 14 residues. In DNA, the CDR3 is TGTGCCAGCAGTGCGGGCCCTTACCAAGAGACCCAGTACTTC. Its translation is CASSAGPYQETQYF.

This clonotype came up many times. The chain joins TRBV30 to TRBJ2-1; no reliable D call. CDR3 length equals 14 residues. V was cut by 2 bases and J by 10 bases, with 18 bases left in between. Germline values: CDR1 GTSNPN, CDR2 SVGIG (reference sequence). The CDR3 nucleotides are TGTGCCTGGAGTCCGGCGAGGCCCCCGTGGGAGCAGTTCTTC. As protein: CAWSPARPPWEQFF.

This clonotype was seen many times. The chain employs TRBV29-1 and TRBJ2-3, with no clear D. V was clipped by 6 bases and J by 3 bases, with 7 bases between them. This CDR3 is 11 amino acids long. CDR1 is SQVTM, CDR2 ANQGSEA, per germline. CDR3 protein: CSVGKTDTQYF. CDR3 DNA sequence: TGCAGCGTGGGGAAGACAGATACGCAGTATTTT.

Many counts were recorded for this clonotype. The rearrangement links TRBV5-1 to TRBJ2-7; 8 nucleotides agree with TRBD1. V lost 4 bases and J lost 3; bases outside the gene matches: 3. Germline CDR1 and CDR2: SGHRS and YFSETQ. The CDR3 loop spans 13 amino acids. CDR3 amino acids: CASSPGQVYEQYF. For the CDR3, the DNA is TGCGCCAGCAGCCCGGGACAGGTCTACGAGCAGTACTTC.

The V gene is TRBV5-1, the J gene TRBJ1-5, with D possibly matching TRBD1 (6 bases). This CDR3 comprises 15 residues. The germline CDR1 and CDR2 sequences are SGHRS and YFSETQ. V was pared by 5 bases and J by 1 base, with 13 bases between. CDR3 in amino acids: CASRQGGASNQPQHF. The CDR3 DNA reads TGCGCCAGCAGACAAGGGGGGGCGAGCAATCAGCCCCAGCATTTT. Full variable domain (outside the CDR3, taken from reference TRBV5-1 and TRBJ1-5): KAGVTQTPRYLIKTRGQQVTLSCSPISGHRSVSWYQQTPGQGLQFLFEYFSETQRNKGNFPGRFSGRQFSNSRSEMNVSTLELGDSALYLCASRQGGASNQPQHFGDGTRLSIL.

This clonotype was seen many times. The chain links TRBV10-3 to TRBJ1-2; D unclear. This CDR3 region has 11 residues. From germline, CDR1 is ENHRY and CDR2 SYGVKD. V was trimmed by 2 bases and J by 8 bases, leaving 6 bases between them. The CDR3 nucleotides are TGTGCCATCAGTGAGGGGATGGGCTACACCTTC. Translated: CAISEGMGYTF.